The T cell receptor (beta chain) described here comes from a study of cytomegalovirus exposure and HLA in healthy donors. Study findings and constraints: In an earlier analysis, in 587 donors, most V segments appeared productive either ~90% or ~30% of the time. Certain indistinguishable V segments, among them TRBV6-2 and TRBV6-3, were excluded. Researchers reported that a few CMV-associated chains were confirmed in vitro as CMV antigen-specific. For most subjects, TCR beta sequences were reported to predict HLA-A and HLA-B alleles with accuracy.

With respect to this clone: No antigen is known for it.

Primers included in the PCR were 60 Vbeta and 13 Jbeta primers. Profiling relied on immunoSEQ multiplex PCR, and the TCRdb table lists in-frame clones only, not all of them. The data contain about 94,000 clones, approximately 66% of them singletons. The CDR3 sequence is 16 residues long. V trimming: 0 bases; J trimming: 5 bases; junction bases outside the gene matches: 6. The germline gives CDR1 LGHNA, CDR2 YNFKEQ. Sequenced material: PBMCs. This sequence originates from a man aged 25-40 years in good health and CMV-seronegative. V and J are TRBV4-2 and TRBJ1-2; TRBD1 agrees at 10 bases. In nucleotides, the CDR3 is TGTGCCAGCAGCCAAGAGACAGGGGGCTTTTATTATGGCTACACCTTC. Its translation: CASSQETGGFYYGYTF.